The rows below give T cell receptor beta chains drawn from one sample of a study of T cells expressing NK-cell markers. TCRdb reprocessed the 5' RACE reads and stores each CDR3 protein as one record, lacking DNA. The sample has some 600,000 distinct CDR3 sequences; the top ten hold 3% to 4.5%. Sample: blood T cells: a sorted CD56 or NKG2C T cell subset, CD4+ or CD8+ T cells, or bulk PBMC T cells (not recorded which). These receptors were obtained from a man aged 18 to 30 in good health. The CDR3 runs from the conserved cysteine through the conserved F or W. Each record gives: J gene, V gene, CDR3 protein.

J gene: TRBJ1-1; V gene: TRBV4-3; CDR3 protein: CASSQVPSPNTEAFF
J gene: TRBJ2-5; V gene: TRBV11-2; CDR3 protein: CASSPTLGRIQETQYF
J gene: TRBJ1-1; V gene: TRBV7-9; CDR3 protein: CASSPVVIEAFF
J gene: TRBJ2-7; V gene: TRBV20-1; CDR3 protein: CSCQDPLTSYEQYF
J gene: TRBJ2-1; V gene: TRBV18; CDR3 protein: CASSPLLAEPFF
J gene: TRBJ2-1; V gene: TRBV30; CDR3 protein: CAWSVRRLAGEGMFF
J gene: TRBJ2-1; V gene: TRBV20-1; CDR3 protein: CRMTGGTYNEQFF
J gene: TRBJ1-6; V gene: TRBV20-1; CDR3 protein: CSAAQGGNSPLHF
J gene: TRBJ2-5; V gene: TRBV29-1; CDR3 protein: CSVVTSGRPQETQYF
J gene: TRBJ2-1; V gene: TRBV7-3; CDR3 protein: CASSYGLAGWFF
J gene: TRBJ1-5; V gene: TRBV6-1; CDR3 protein: CASSREGFSNQPQHF
J gene: TRBJ2-3; V gene: TRBV18; CDR3 protein: CASSTARAGIQTDTQYF
J gene: TRBJ2-1; V gene: TRBV7-2; CDR3 protein: CASSSIAGGHNNEQFF
J gene: TRBJ2-6; V gene: TRBV5-1; CDR3 protein: CASSHPKRQIRPRALGANVLTF
J gene: TRBJ2-3; V gene: TRBV10-3; CDR3 protein: CAIKLADTQYF
J gene: TRBJ2-5; V gene: TRBV30; CDR3 protein: CAWSVGQGGQETQYF
J gene: TRBJ2-3; V gene: TRBV28; CDR3 protein: CASSSPGGGDTDTQYF
J gene: TRBJ2-5; V gene: TRBV4-1; CDR3 protein: CASSQIGTDGETQYF
J gene: TRBJ2-1; V gene: TRBV7-8; CDR3 protein: CASSPNRDLQFF
J gene: TRBJ2-2; V gene: TRBV2; CDR3 protein: CASSVADGGELFF
J gene: TRBJ2-5; V gene: TRBV10-1; CDR3 protein: CASSHHRGGGETQYF
J gene: TRBJ2-3; V gene: TRBV20-1; CDR3 protein: CSARDRGSPNTDTQYF
J gene: TRBJ2-1; V gene: TRBV20-1; CDR3 protein: CSASSLRSSGSNEQFF
J gene: TRBJ2-5; V gene: TRBV27; CDR3 protein: CASSGGHFQETQYF
J gene: TRBJ2-1; V gene: TRBV7-2; CDR3 protein: CASSSQTGSEQFF
J gene: TRBJ1-1; V gene: TRBV12-3/TRBV12-4; CDR3 protein: CASSRQGSSTEAFF
J gene: TRBJ1-4; V gene: TRBV12-3/TRBV12-4; CDR3 protein: CASSSGLQGLARGEKLFF
J gene: TRBJ2-1; V gene: TRBV7-2; CDR3 protein: CASSLVSAGTYNEQFF
J gene: TRBJ2-1; V gene: TRBV4-3; CDR3 protein: CASSQIRYNEQFF
J gene: TRBJ2-1; V gene: TRBV12-3/TRBV12-4; CDR3 protein: CASGTGTEYNEQFF
J gene: TRBJ2-1; V gene: TRBV12-3/TRBV12-4; CDR3 protein: CASSLFQRENNEQFF
J gene: TRBJ2-5; V gene: TRBV15; CDR3 protein: CATSSFGLAGGETQYF
J gene: TRBJ2-7; V gene: TRBV25-1; CDR3 protein: CASSESVRDRGFYEQYF
J gene: TRBJ2-1; V gene: TRBV15; CDR3 protein: CATSSAGTSISSEQFF
J gene: TRBJ1-1; V gene: TRBV12-3/TRBV12-4; CDR3 protein: CASSLTGTRGAFF
J gene: TRBJ1-1; V gene: TRBV29-1; CDR3 protein: CSVEEGFGIAEAFF
J gene: TRBJ2-5; V gene: TRBV25-1; CDR3 protein: CASSPPRGRETQYF
J gene: TRBJ2-2; V gene: TRBV12-3/TRBV12-4; CDR3 protein: CASSFSSTQGSGELFF
J gene: TRBJ2-1; V gene: TRBV7-8; CDR3 protein: CASSPGVFSGAYNEQFF
J gene: TRBJ2-2; V gene: TRBV20-1; CDR3 protein: CSARDDRLAGTGELFF
J gene: TRBJ2-5; V gene: TRBV28; CDR3 protein: CASRDSETQYF
J gene: TRBJ2-7; V gene: TRBV7-2; CDR3 protein: CASSLASAGGPYEQYF
J gene: TRBJ1-4; V gene: TRBV7-6; CDR3 protein: CASSLDHGVATNEKLFF
J gene: TRBJ2-3; V gene: TRBV14; CDR3 protein: CASSQLLAASTDTQYF
J gene: TRBJ1-5; V gene: TRBV6-5; CDR3 protein: CASSSPEGPQHF
J gene: TRBJ2-7; V gene: TRBV7-2; CDR3 protein: CASSLELATVYEQYF
J gene: TRBJ2-1; V gene: TRBV4-3; CDR3 protein: CASSQGAGGAYNEQFF
J gene: TRBJ2-7; V gene: TRBV9; CDR3 protein: CASSPLGSPGEQYF
J gene: TRBJ2-1; V gene: TRBV6-2/TRBV6-3; CDR3 protein: CASSYMKEGNEQFF
J gene: TRBJ2-1; V gene: TRBV5-1; CDR3 protein: CASSPTGTRDEQFF
J gene: TRBJ1-1; V gene: TRBV7-3; CDR3 protein: CASSFLPQVHQPTEAFF
J gene: TRBJ1-2; V gene: TRBV20-1; CDR3 protein: CSATRTGKANYGYTF